Here is one TCR beta chain with its context. Its cognate antigen is unknown. V lost 0 bases, J lost 8 bases, and 3 bases stayed unmatched. This CDR3 is 15 amino acids long. Germline CDR1 is SEHNR and CDR2 is FQNEAQ (reference sequence). TCRdb re-derived calls from the reads in MiXCR, one entry per CDR3 protein. The data hold fewer than 1,000,000 distinct CDR3 sequences, with approximately 33% observed a single time. This sample was taken from a study of T cell repertoires in cytomegalovirus infection. Study background: The authors used CMV epitopes that were HLA-C-restricted (recently identified) and HLA-B-restricted (well studied). Public TCR beta signature analysis indicated the presence of both CMV infection and matching HLA type.

Points from the study as a whole: Using cumulative public TCR beta family frequency, the authors identified those who carried CMV together with the relevant HLA. In two of eight donors, the top clonotype was HLA-C-restricted CMV-specific.

The sequence derives from a human donor in good health (CMV status not recorded). Some clones in this sample may be carry-over from other donors' samples. Specimen: cultured CD8+ T cells from PBMCs, collected from culture after CMV antigen stimulation. The rearrangement links TRBV7-9 to TRBJ1-4; TRBD1 agrees at 10 bases. CDR3 sequence: CASSLAGTGEEKLFF. For the CDR3, the DNA is TGTGCCAGCAGCTTAGCCGGGACAGGGGAAGAAAAACTGTTTTTT.